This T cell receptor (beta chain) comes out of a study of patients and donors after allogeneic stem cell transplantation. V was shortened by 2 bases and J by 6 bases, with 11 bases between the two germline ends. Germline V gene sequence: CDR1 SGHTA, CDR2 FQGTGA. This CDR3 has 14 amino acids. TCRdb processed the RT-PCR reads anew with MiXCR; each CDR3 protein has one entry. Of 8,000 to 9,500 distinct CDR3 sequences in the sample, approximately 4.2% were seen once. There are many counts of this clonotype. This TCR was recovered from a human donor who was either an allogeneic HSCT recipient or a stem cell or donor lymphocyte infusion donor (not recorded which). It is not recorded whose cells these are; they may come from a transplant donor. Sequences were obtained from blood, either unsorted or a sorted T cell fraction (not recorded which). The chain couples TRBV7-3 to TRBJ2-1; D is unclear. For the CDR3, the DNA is TGTGCCAGCAGCTTAGGTAGCCTGTCCAATGAGCAGTTCTTC. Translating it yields CASSLGSLSNEQFF.